The 8 T cell receptor beta chains below come from one sample, sequenced in a study of neurological immune-mediated disorders. Using its own MiXCR run on the 5' RACE reads, TCRdb lists one record per CDR3 protein. The top ten hold roughly 1.9% of the sample, which has about 55,000 distinct CDR3 sequences, 3% to 4% seen once. Sample: CD4+ T cells from blood. Receptor source: a woman in her forties with multiple sclerosis.

This clonotype was seen ten or more times. The chain couples TRBV18 to TRBJ1-1; TRBD1 agrees at 10 bases. Germline lookup yields CDR1 KGHSH and CDR2 LQKENI. The CDR3 totals 13 residues. J gave up 1 base and V 8 bases, and 1 base lay outside the gene matches. CDR3 in amino acids: CASGTGANTEAFF. CDR3 nucleotide sequence: TGTGCCAGCGGGACAGGGGCGAACACTGAAGCTTTCTTT.

The chain recombines TRBV15 with TRBJ1-5; TRBD1 might be the D (6 bases). The length of the CDR3 is 17 residues. Between the trimmed V and J ends, which lost 0 bases and 1 base, there was a span of 13 bases. Looked up from germline, CDR1 is LNHNV and CDR2 is YYDKDF (reference sequence). CDR3 in amino acids: CATSRDSFRGSNQPQHF. The CDR3 DNA is TGTGCCACCAGCAGAGATTCGTTCAGGGGAAGCAATCAGCCCCAGCATTTT.

This clonotype was observed a few times. This rearrangement joins TRBV2 to TRBJ2-7; 10 nucleotides match TRBD1. V gave up 5 bases and J gave up 2 bases; unmatched junction bases: 6. The CDR3 contains 15 residues. The V gene's germline CDR1 is SNHLY and CDR2 FYNNEI. The CDR3 DNA is TGTGCCAGCAGTAAAGGAGGGACAGGGGCCTACGAGCAGTACTTC. Encoded protein: CASSKGGTGAYEQYF.

This clonotype came up many times. This chain uses TRBV7-3 with TRBJ2-3; D could derive from TRBD1 or TRBD2 (6 bases each). Germline CDR1 reads SGHTA; CDR2 reads FQGTGA. V was pared by 3 bases and J by 1 base, with 11 bases between. CDR3 length: 15 amino acids. CDR3 amino acids: CASSLEGGGTDTQYF. The CDR3 region has the DNA TGTGCCAGCAGCTTGGAGGGGGGTGGCACAGATACGCAGTATTTT.

At least ten counts were recorded for this clonotype. The J gene is TRBJ2-6, the V gene TRBV7-2, with TRBD1 as a possible D gene (5 bases). In germline, CDR1 is SGHTA, CDR2 FQGNSA. Trimming removed 5 bases at V and 0 bases at J, with 8 bases between. The CDR3 spans 15 residues. The chain's CDR3 is CASSKGASGANVLTF. The CDR3 DNA reads TGTGCCAGCAGCAAAGGGGCCTCTGGGGCCAACGTCCTGACTTTC.

This clonotype was counted at least ten times. The rearrangement links TRBV3-1 to TRBJ1-5; 10 bases are shared with TRBD1. The germline V gene encodes CDR1 LGHDT and CDR2 YNNKEL (reference sequence). The CDR3 extends over 14 amino acids. Trimming at V came to 3 bases and at J to 4 bases, leaving 0 bases not matched to a gene. Here the CDR3 reads CASSQGQGNQPQHF. CDR3 bases: TGTGCCAGCAGCCAGGGACAGGGGAATCAGCCCCAGCATTTT.

This clonotype was observed at least ten times. The chain is built from TRBV10-3 and TRBJ1-6; D remains unclear. The V end lost 5 bases, the J end lost 8 bases, and 13 bases lay between the germline ends. This CDR3 is built from 14 residues. Per germline, CDR1 ENHRY and CDR2 SYGVKD. The CDR3 region has the DNA TGTGCCATCAGTCGCGGAGATTCGGATTCACCCCTCCACTTT. Translated, it gives CAISRGDSDSPLHF.

This clonotype was detected ten times or more. The chain has TRBV10-3 and TRBJ1-1; 8 bases align to TRBD1. CDR3 size: 13 residues. Trimming cost V 5 bases and J 8 bases; bases outside gene matches: 7. From germline, CDR1 is ENHRY and CDR2 SYGVKD. The CDR3 DNA follows: TGTGCCATCAGTCTGGACAGGGCTCTAGAAGCTTTCTTT. As protein: CAISLDRALEAFF.